This T cell receptor (beta chain) emerged from a study of T cell responses to AZD1222 COVID-19 vaccine. Study-wide points: Baseline serology detected seropositivity in only 6 or 7 AZD1222 recipients. At 160-218 and 743-854, vaccine-associated CD4 TCRs were dominant, and they spanned spike. Donors skewed white British and female; clonal diversity was possibly underestimated. Repertoire samples came only from after the peak T cell response.

This clone was recorded only once. Its antigen remains unidentified. TCRdb's copy holds only in-frame clones and misses some; the assay was immunoSEQ multiplex PCR. The data show some 150,000 clones, with 85% to 95% seen just once and approximately 3% held by the top ten. The material was peripheral blood, obtained on day 0 of MenACWY control vaccination. This clonotype was obtained from an adult in good health.

The chain's CDR3 is CASSTQQGVTEAFF. CDR3 DNA sequence: TGTGCCAGCAGCACACAACAGGGGGTCACTGAAGCTTTCTTT. The J gene is TRBJ1-1, the V gene TRBV3-1 (or the pseudogene TRBV3-2); 8 nucleotides line up with TRBD1. The CDR3 totals 14 residues. CDR1 and CDR2 from the germline V gene are LGHDT and YNNKEL (reference sequence). Trimming took 5 bases from V and 4 from J; bases not matched to a gene: 6.